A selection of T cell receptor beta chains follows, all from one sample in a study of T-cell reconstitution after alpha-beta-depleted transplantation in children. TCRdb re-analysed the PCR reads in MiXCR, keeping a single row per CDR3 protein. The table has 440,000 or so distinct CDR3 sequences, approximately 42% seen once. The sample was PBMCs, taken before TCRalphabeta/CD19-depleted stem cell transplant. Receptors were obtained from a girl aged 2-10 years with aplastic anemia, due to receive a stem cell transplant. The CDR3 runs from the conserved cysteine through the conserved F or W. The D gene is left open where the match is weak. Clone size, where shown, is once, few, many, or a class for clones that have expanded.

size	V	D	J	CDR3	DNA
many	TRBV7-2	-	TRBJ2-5	CASSLGRGEEETQYF	TGTGCCAGCAGCTTAGGGAGGGGCGAGGAAGAGACCCAGTACTTC
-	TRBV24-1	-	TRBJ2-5	CATSLNEETQYF	TGTGCCACCAGCCTCAACGAGGAGACCCAGTACTTC
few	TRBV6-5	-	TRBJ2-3	CASSLLGHHRDTQYF	TGTGCCAGCAGTCTCCTCGGACACCACCGAGATACGCAGTATTTT
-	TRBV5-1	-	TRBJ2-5	CASSGSTWEGETQYF	TGCGCCAGCAGCGGGTCGACGTGGGAAGGGGAGACCCAGTACTTC
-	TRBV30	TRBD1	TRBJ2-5	CAWSGQTGVGETQYF	TGTGCCTGGAGTGGCCAGACAGGGGTTGGAGAGACCCAGTACTTC
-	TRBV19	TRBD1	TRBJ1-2	CASSLDRVDGYTF	TGTGCCAGTAGCCTAGACAGGGTGGATGGCTACACCTTC
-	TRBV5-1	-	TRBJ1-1	CASSGRGRPMNTEAFF	TGCGCCAGCAGCGGACGGGGTCGGCCGATGAACACTGAAGCTTTCTTT
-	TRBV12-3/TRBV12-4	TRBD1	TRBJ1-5	CASSRPGQRSNQPQHF	TGTGCCAGCAGTCGACCGGGACAGAGAAGCAATCAGCCCCAGCATTTT
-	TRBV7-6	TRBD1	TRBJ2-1	CASSLSDREQFF	TGTGCCAGCAGCTTGTCGGACAGGGAGCAGTTCTTC
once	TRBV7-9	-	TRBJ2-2	CASRHGLPGGEQFF	TGTGCCAGCAGACACGGACTCCCCGGCGGGGAGCAGTTTTTT
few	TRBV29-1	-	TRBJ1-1	CSAQGNTEAFF	TGCAGCGCCCAGGGGAACACTGAAGCTTTCTTT
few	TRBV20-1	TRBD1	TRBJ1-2	CSASPDRASYTF	TGCAGTGCTAGTCCGGACAGGGCCAGCTACACCTTC
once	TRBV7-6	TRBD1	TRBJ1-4	CASSFGTGGSGEKLFF	TGTGCCAGCAGCTTCGGGACAGGGGGGTCGGGAGAAAAACTGTTTTTT
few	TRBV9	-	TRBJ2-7	CASGSGLPHEQYF	TGTGCCAGCGGATCGGGACTTCCCCACGAGCAGTACTTC
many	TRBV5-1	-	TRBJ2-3	CASSLIPSWSTDTQYF	TGCGCCAGCAGCTTGATACCTAGCTGGAGCACAGATACGCAGTATTTT
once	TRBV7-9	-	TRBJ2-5	CASSLERGSYLQETQYF	TGTGCCAGCAGCTTAGAGAGGGGGTCCTACCTACAAGAGACCCAGTACTTC
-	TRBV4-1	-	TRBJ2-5	CASSQDYRETQYF	TGCGCCAGCAGCCAAGACTACCGAGAGACCCAGTACTTC